This T cell receptor (beta chain) is drawn from a study of T cell repertoires in cytomegalovirus infection. This CDR3 contains 11 residues. V was pared by 4 bases and J by 6 bases, with 7 bases between. Germline assignment: CDR1 SGHKS and CDR2 YYEKEE (reference sequence). In its sample, this clonotype was seen many times. TCRdb re-derived calls from the reads in MiXCR, one entry per CDR3 protein. The table lists hundreds of thousands of distinct CDR3 sequences, around 11% of them singletons. This sequence joins TRBV5-5 and TRBJ1-2, with D unclear. The source of this sequence is a human donor in good health (CMV status not recorded). Some clones in this sample may be carry-over from other donors' samples. The specimen was PBMCs. The CDR3 nucleotides read TGTGCCAGCAGCCCCGGGGATGGCTACACCTTC. Its translation is CASSPGDGYTF.